The 30 T cell receptor beta chains listed next were all sequenced from one sample in a study of blood T cell repertoires in COVID-19. Produced via immunoSEQ multiplex PCR; TCRdb's table is partial and in-frame only. The data contain around 61,000 clones, about nine tenths of them singletons. The specimen was peripheral blood. The receptors were gathered from a man in his fifties or sixties with acute or convalescent COVID-19.

J is TRBJ2-3 and V is TRBV7-9; D remains unclear. The germline gives CDR1 SEHNR, CDR2 FQNEAQ (reference sequence). V lost 4 bases to trimming and J lost 3 bases, with 5 bases between them. There are 12 residues in the CDR3. CDR3 DNA sequence: TGTGCCAGCAGCTCCACAACAGATACGCAGTATTTT. It specifies CASSSTTDTQYF.

V usage is TRBV3-1 (or the pseudogene TRBV3-2) and J usage is TRBJ1-1; 9 bases are a match to TRBD1. Germline V lookup: CDR1 LGHDT, CDR2 YNNKEL (reference sequence). J gave up 6 bases and V 6 bases, and 11 bases lay outside the gene matches. This CDR3 region has 15 residues. CDR3 in amino acids: CASRRRQGDGAEAFF. The CDR3 region has the DNA TGTGCCAGCAGACGCCGACAGGGGGATGGAGCTGAAGCTTTCTTT.

The rearrangement uses TRBV15 and TRBJ1-4; D possibly corresponds to TRBD1 (5 bases). The CDR3 runs 13 residues. Trimming removed 0 bases at V and 12 bases at J, with 11 bases between. Per the germline V gene, CDR1 is LNHNV and CDR2 is YYDKDF (reference sequence). The CDR3 DNA reads as TGTGCCACCAGCAGAGATTTGGGGGAGGAACTGTTTTTT. This gives the protein CATSRDLGEELFF.

The CDR3 DNA sequence: TGCAGTGCTACACAGGAATATGGCTACACCTTC. Protein product: CSATQEYGYTF. V and J are TRBV20-1 and TRBJ1-2; perhaps TRBD1 as D (5 bases). V was trimmed by 4 bases and J by 5 bases, leaving 8 bases between them. CDR1 is DFQATT, CDR2 SNEGSKA, per germline (reference sequence). The CDR3 contains 11 residues.

The V call is TRBV11-3, the J call TRBJ2-7, with 9 positions matching TRBD2. The trim removed 5 bases at V and 3 bases at J, leaving 8 bases unmatched. The CDR3 has 15 residues. CDR1 and CDR2 from the germline V gene are SGHNT and YENEEA. CDR3 DNA: TGTGCCAGCAGCAGGCGGGGGGGCCAAAACTACGAGCAGTACTTC. Residues: CASSRRGGQNYEQYF.

This clone was seen a handful of times. The V call is TRBV4-2, the J call TRBJ1-6; weak D call: TRBD1 (5 bases). Germline V CDR1 and CDR2: LGHNA, YNFKEQ. Trimming took off 4 bases at V and 9 bases at J, with 16 bases between the two ends. The CDR3 contains 15 residues. In DNA, the CDR3 is TGTGCCAGCAGCCGGGGGGAACAGCTCGTTTCACCCCTCCACTTT. This codes for CASSRGEQLVSPLHF.

This clone has just a few counts. The chain combines TRBV7-9 with TRBJ2-1; maybe TRBD1 (5 bases). This CDR3 is 15 amino acids long. The germline CDR1 and CDR2 sequences are SEHNR and FQNEAQ (reference sequence). The V and J ends lost 3 bases and 4 bases respectively, with 13 bases between them. In DNA form, the CDR3 reads TGTGCCAGCAGCTTGGTCCAGGGCGGTTACAATGAGCAGTTCTTC. It translates to CASSLVQGGYNEQFF.

The DNA of the CDR3 is TGTGCCAGCAGTGACCATATCCAGGGGGATCCCCTCTATGGCTACACCTTC. Residues: CASSDHIQGDPLYGYTF. The chain is built from TRBV6-4 and TRBJ1-2; 7 bases map to TRBD1. V lost 2 bases and J lost 4; bases outside the gene matches: 13. CDR3 length equals 17 residues. Germline V lookup: CDR1 MRHNA, CDR2 SNTAGT.

This clone occurred once. The rearrangement uses TRBV11-2 and TRBJ2-7; tentative D call: TRBD1 (6 bases). Germline assignment: CDR1 SGHAT and CDR2 FQNNGV. The CDR3 runs 14 residues. The ends were cut back, 8 bases at V and 3 bases at J, with 17 bases in the middle. The CDR3 loop reads CASRRSGTNYEQYF. DNA for the CDR3: TGTGCCAGCCGTCGTTCCGGGACAAACTACGAGCAGTACTTC.

The genes are TRBV5-6 and TRBJ1-3, with a tentative D call TRBD1 (5 bases). The CDR3 spans 15 residues. Trimming stripped 1 base from V and 0 bases from J, with 8 bases between. Germline V gives CDR1 SGHDT, CDR2 YYEEEE. The DNA for the CDR3 is TGTGCCAGCAGCTTGTGGGGCTTCTCTGGAAACACCATATATTTT. Its protein is CASSLWGFSGNTIYF.

The chain links TRBV6-5 to TRBJ2-3; 12 bases match TRBD2. The CDR3 totals 15 residues. Germline values: CDR1 MNHEY, CDR2 SVGAGI. V lost 6 bases and J lost 2; bases outside the gene matches: 3. As DNA, the CDR3 is TGTGCCAGCAGGAGACTAGCGGGGGACACAGATACGCAGTATTTT. It codes for CASRRLAGDTDTQYF.

This chain links TRBV5-1 with TRBJ2-7, with TRBD2 matching over 14 bases. The germline V gene encodes CDR1 SGHRS and CDR2 YFSETQ. Trimming took 0 bases from V and 5 from J; bases not matched to a gene: 7. The length of the CDR3 is 17 residues. CDR3 loop: CASSLEWGLAGADEQYF. The CDR3 bases are TGCGCCAGCAGCTTGGAGTGGGGACTAGCGGGGGCGGACGAGCAGTACTTC. Complete variable domain (other parts from reference TRBV5-1 and TRBJ2-7): KAGVTQTPRYLIKTRGQQVTLSCSPISGHRSVSWYQQTPGQGLQFLFEYFSETQRNKGNFPGRFSGRQFSNSRSEMNVSTLELGDSALYLCASSLEWGLAGADEQYFGPGTRLTVT.

This rearrangement joins TRBV9 to TRBJ2-7; TRBD1 might be the D (6 bases). Trimming took 4 bases from V and 0 from J, leaving 8 bases between them. The CDR3 length is 13 residues. In germline, CDR1 is SGDLS, CDR2 YYNGEE. CDR3 residues: CASSMDSSYEQYF. In DNA form, the CDR3 reads TGTGCCAGCAGCATGGACAGCTCCTACGAGCAGTACTTC. The entire variable domain, with the rest obtained from reference TRBV9 and TRBJ2-7, is as follows: DSGVTQTPKHLITATGQRVTLRCSPRSGDLSVYWYQQSLDQGLQFLIQYYNGEERAKGNILERFSAQQFPDLHSELNLSSLELGDSALYFCASSMDSSYEQYFGPGTRLTVT.

V is TRBV9 and J is TRBJ1-5; 9 bases fit TRBD1. This CDR3 contains 15 residues. Germline V CDR1 and CDR2: SGDLS, YYNGEE. The V segment lost 4 bases and the J segment 5 bases; nucleotides outside the gene matches: 7. In DNA, the CDR3 is TGTGCCAGCAGCCCGCAGGACAGGGGAGATCAGCCCCAGCATTTT. It codes for CASSPQDRGDQPQHF.

CDR3 bases: TGTGCCAGTAGTCCATCGAGGACCCGGGGTTTCAATACGCAGTATTTT. The encoded protein is CASSPSRTRGFNTQYF. The chain employs TRBV19 and TRBJ2-3; D is perhaps TRBD2 (5 bases). From germline, CDR1 is LNHDA and CDR2 SQIVND (reference sequence). Trimming pared 5 bases from V and 7 bases from J, leaving 22 bases between. The CDR3 loop spans 16 amino acids.

The chain uses TRBV27 and TRBJ1-6; 7 bases are shared with TRBD1. There are 13 residues in the CDR3. CDR1 and CDR2 from the germline V gene are MNHEY and SMNVEV (reference sequence). The V gene end was trimmed by 6 bases and the J gene end by 11 bases; junction bases not matched to a gene: 7. CDR3 sequence reads: CASREGARTPLHF. In DNA, the CDR3 is TGTGCCAGCAGGGAGGGGGCGAGGACACCCCTCCACTTT.

This clone was detected only a few times. The chain combines TRBV6-6 with TRBJ1-5; 7 bases are shared with TRBD1. Germline-derived CDR1 and CDR2 are MNHNY and SVGAGI (reference sequence). This CDR3 is 11 amino acids long. V lost 4 bases, J lost 12 bases, and 3 bases stayed unmatched. CDR3 bases: TGTGCCAGCAGTTCCGACAGGGACCAGCATTTT. Protein product: CASSSDRDQHF.

CDR3 sequence: CASTRTGNSPLHF. In DNA form, the CDR3 reads TGTGCCAGCACTAGAACGGGGAATTCACCCCTCCACTTT. This sequence joins TRBV6-6 and TRBJ1-6, with no clear D. V lost 7 bases and J 7 bases, leaving 11 bases between the germline ends. The length of the CDR3 is 13 residues. Germline assignment: CDR1 MNHNY and CDR2 SVGAGI (reference sequence).

The chain carries TRBV11-2 and TRBJ1-3; 7 positions agree with TRBD1. V lost 1 base and J lost 2; bases outside the gene matches: 5. There are 16 residues in the CDR3. Germline V gives CDR1 SGHAT, CDR2 FQNNGV. The CDR3 here is CASSLGGQRTGNTIYF. The CDR3 DNA reads TGTGCCAGCAGCTTAGGGGGACAGAGGACTGGAAACACCATATATTTT.

This clone was found a few times. This chain links TRBV5-6 with TRBJ1-2, with 7 bases lining up with TRBD1. Germline CDR1 SGHDT, CDR2 YYEEEE. Trimming took 4 bases from V and 5 from J; bases not matched to a gene: 8. This CDR3 has 14 residues. CDR3 nucleotide sequence: TGTGCCAGCAGCGGGGACAGTGGGAGTTATGGCTACACCTTC. Encoded protein: CASSGDSGSYGYTF.

The rearrangement uses TRBV2 and TRBJ1-6; a possible D gene is TRBD1 (5 bases). Germline loops: CDR1 SNHLY, CDR2 FYNNEI. V lost 8 bases to trimming and J lost 7 bases, with 12 bases between them. The CDR3 sequence is 13 residues long. This chain's CDR3 is CASGVTENSPLHF. The DNA of the CDR3 is TGTGCCAGCGGGGTGACAGAGAATTCACCCCTCCACTTT.

J is TRBJ2-7 and V is TRBV6-5; TRBD2 matches at 10 bases. Trimming at V came to 7 bases and at J to 2 bases, leaving 5 bases not matched to a gene. The CDR3 sequence is 14 residues long. The germline V gene encodes CDR1 MNHEY and CDR2 SVGAGI. As DNA, the CDR3 is TGTGCCAGCAAAACTAGCGGGGTCACCTACGAGCAGTACTTC. The encoded protein is CASKTSGVTYEQYF.

The CDR3 bases are TGCGCCAGCAGCTGGATACCGGGTGCTAATGAAAAACTGTTTTTT. Encoded protein: CASSWIPGANEKLFF. V and J are TRBV5-1 and TRBJ1-4, with D unresolved. V was pared by 3 bases and J by 3 bases, with 12 bases between. The CDR3 has 15 residues. CDR1 is SGHRS and CDR2 is YFSETQ in the germline V gene.

The CDR3 sequence: CASSLGGRVAGYTF. The CDR3 bases are TGTGCCAGCAGCTTAGGGGGCAGGGTCGCCGGCTACACCTTC. The chain joins TRBV7-9 to TRBJ1-2; possible D gene TRBD1, 5 bases. From germline, CDR1 is SEHNR and CDR2 FQNEAQ (reference sequence). V lost 1 base, J lost 8 bases, and 14 bases lay in between. The CDR3 spans 14 residues.

The rearrangement joins TRBV19 to TRBJ1-1; the match to TRBD1 covers 9 bases. This CDR3 is 15 amino acids long. After removal of 4 bases from V and 11 bases from J, the junction contained 14 bases not matched to a gene. The germline CDR1 and CDR2 sequences are LNHDA and SQIVND (reference sequence). CDR3 nucleotides: TGTGCCAGTAGTACCCTCTCAACAGGGGGCGGGGAGGCTTTCTTT. Amino acids: CASSTLSTGGGEAFF.

The chain combines TRBV7-2 with TRBJ2-1; D is undetermined. The CDR3 is made up of 12 amino acids. Between the trimmed V and J ends, which lost 1 base and 4 bases, there was a span of 2 bases. The germline CDR1 and CDR2 sequences are SGHTA and FQGNSA. The CDR3 nucleotides read TGTGCCAGCAGCTTAGTATACAATGAGCAGTTCTTC. This codes for CASSLVYNEQFF.

The gene calls are TRBV12-3 or TRBV12-4 and TRBJ1-3; 7 nucleotides agree with TRBD1. This CDR3 contains 13 residues. Trimming cost V 5 bases and J 2 bases; bases outside gene matches: 0. CDR3 sequence reads: CASSGTAGNTIYF. CDR3 coding DNA: TGTGCCAGCAGTGGGACAGCTGGAAACACCATATATTTT.

V usage is TRBV11-3 and J usage is TRBJ2-1; TRBD2 agrees at 12 bases. The germline gives CDR1 SGHNT, CDR2 YENEEA. The CDR3 extends over 18 amino acids. Losses at the gene ends were 2 bases for V and 4 bases for J; bases not matched to a gene: 9. This chain's CDR3 is CASSLSRLAGDTYNEQFF. The CDR3 DNA sequence: TGTGCCAGCAGCTTAAGTCGACTAGCGGGGGATACATACAATGAGCAGTTCTTC.

This chain links TRBV4-1 with TRBJ1-2; a possible D gene is TRBD1 (6 bases). V lost 4 bases, J lost 3 bases, and 15 bases lay in between. The CDR3 spans 15 residues. Per germline, CDR1 MGHRA and CDR2 YSYEKL. The CDR3 sequence is CASSLLTGTDYGYTF. DNA of the CDR3: TGCGCCAGCAGCCTCTTGACAGGTACTGACTATGGCTACACCTTC.

The chain joins TRBV7-2 to TRBJ1-5; D perhaps matches TRBD1 (5 bases). The CDR3 totals 14 residues. V was shortened by 5 bases and J by 3 bases, with 11 bases between the two germline ends. In germline, CDR1 is SGHTA, CDR2 FQGNSA. The CDR3 reads CASSLTGNNQPQHF. The CDR3 DNA reads TGTGCCAGCAGCCTTACAGGAAACAATCAGCCCCAGCATTTT.